Listed below are T cell receptor beta chains from one sample, sequenced in a study of blood T cells in healthy people across ages. One entry per CDR3 protein results from TCRdb running MiXCR on the 5' RACE reads. This table holds 750,000 to 1,000,000 distinct CDR3 sequences, 29% found once. These data also featured in a second study, about T cells of mothers and their children.

The material sequenced was blood. The source of these receptors is a woman between 35 and 50 years old in good health. Both conserved end residues are trimmed from each CDR3. The listing skips clone size in some rows; elsewhere it reads once, few, many or a size class.

J | size | V | CDR3
TRBJ2-5 | many | TRBV28 | ASRVAGQETQY
TRBJ2-4 | few | TRBV18 | ASSLGAAKNIQY
TRBJ2-3 | many | TRBV29-1 | SVDPGQGTDTQY
TRBJ2-2 | NA | TRBV7-3 | ASSSDRGRFGELF
TRBJ1-1 | NA | TRBV6-2/TRBV6-3 | ASSYRAFSTNTEAF
TRBJ1-2 | NA | TRBV7-2 | ASSPGRQGTYGYT
TRBJ1-2 | NA | TRBV9 | ASSVGGGTDYGYT
TRBJ2-5 | few | TRBV2 | ASSERSSGGPSEETQY
TRBJ2-6 | NA | TRBV20-1 | SAPMGGSGANVLT
TRBJ1-3 | NA | TRBV20-1 | SARDFLAAGNTIY
TRBJ2-3 | few | TRBV7-2 | ASSTRVPARGTDTQY
TRBJ2-1 | few | TRBV21-1 | ASGNVNNEQF
TRBJ2-1 | NA | TRBV7-3 | ASSFGGALLNEQF
TRBJ2-1 | NA | TRBV5-1 | ASGTGGLSSYNEQF
TRBJ1-6 | few | TRBV28 | ASSDLSNSPLH
TRBJ2-1 | NA | TRBV5-4 | ASSTTGGGEQF
TRBJ2-4 | few | TRBV20-1 | SARGPEGRGRGAPYGQY
TRBJ2-3 | few | TRBV5-5 | ASSLRTLAISDTQY
NA | NA | TRBV3-1 | ASSQRLAGLETQY
TRBJ2-7 | many | TRBV4-2 | ASTAREGQGYEQY
TRBJ2-5 | NA | TRBV18 | ASSHEFRVDERY
TRBJ1-2 | NA | TRBV27 | ASSLRAAADGYT
NA | NA | TRBV4-1 | ASSGGLVGGYEQY
TRBJ1-5 | few | TRBV5-6 | ASSGTGTYQPRH
TRBJ1-5 | NA | TRBV7-7 | ASSRNRGDQPQH
TRBJ2-7 | NA | TRBV5-8 | ARWIDGSYEQY
TRBJ1-1 | NA | TRBV5-1 | ASRGLMGTEAF
TRBJ1-1 | few | TRBV15 | ATSRDTGLGTEAF
TRBJ2-1 | NA | TRBV4-3 | ASSQEPRNEQF
TRBJ2-7 | many | TRBV12-3/TRBV12-4 | ASTILGQSKPYEQY
TRBJ2-5 | NA | TRBV12-3/TRBV12-4 | ASSGGDSGVQETQY
TRBJ2-3 | many | TRBV7-7 | ASSLGTSGGSDTQY
TRBJ2-1 | few | TRBV27 | ASSQRTEGERF
TRBJ2-3 | few | TRBV5-1 | ASSLAPLGSTDTQY
TRBJ2-5 | few | TRBV6-1 | ASSELAQETQY
TRBJ1-1 | NA | TRBV6-5 | ASRAPTGSTEAF
TRBJ1-1 | few | TRBV29-1 | SARYRGRTEAF
TRBJ1-1 | NA | TRBV6-1 | AITGWHTEAF
NA | NA | TRBV20-1 | SAPGGSSYEQY
TRBJ2-1 | few | TRBV7-2 | ASSSGQDIRNEQF
TRBJ1-2 | few | TRBV24-1 | ATSDERGYGYT
TRBJ1-6 | few | TRBV7-9 | ASSLEGRSPLH
TRBJ1-6 | few | TRBV9 | ASSVEGLRSPLH
TRBJ1-1 | many | TRBV6-1 | ASSEVMNAF
TRBJ1-1 | NA | TRBV10-3 | AVSNQGVFPEAF
TRBJ2-3 | NA | TRBV12-3/TRBV12-4 | ASRTSGSADAQY
TRBJ1-5 | NA | TRBV30 | AWSENRNQPQH
TRBJ1-6 | many | TRBV4-1 | ASSQDVRGLYSPLH
TRBJ1-2 | NA | TRBV28 | ASSPNVGWRGYT
TRBJ2-2 | NA | TRBV10-3 | VVREVNTGELF
TRBJ1-4 | NA | TRBV7-6 | AAGMGEKLF
TRBJ2-4 | few | TRBV6-9 | ASRARTRPWTKNIQY
TRBJ2-3 | many | TRBV7-8 | ASSSRADTQY
TRBJ1-1 | NA | TRBV10-3 | AVSDPGFGNTEAF